The following is a TCR beta chain sequence with its context. This sample stems from a study of blood T cell repertoires in COVID-19. Study overall: The United States, Italy and Spain were the sources of the acute and convalescent COVID-19 samples. From T cells, B-cell-depleted T cells, or PBMCs came the material, which was cDNA or gDNA.

In the original processing: The assay estimated nucleated cells by amplifying reference gene primers. Sequencing used immunoSEQ multiplex PCR; TCRdb keeps in-frame clones, though not all of them. V and J calls plus clone size are reproduced from that table; the DNA served to infer D and trimming. The top ten hold under 2.5% of the sample, which has about 110,000 clones, about nine tenths seen once. This CDR3 is 15 amino acids long. V was clipped by 5 bases and J by 0 bases, with 11 bases between them. Germline CDR1 and CDR2: LNHDA and SQIVND (reference sequence). V gene TRBV19 combines with J gene TRBJ2-1, with a weak D call TRBD2 (6 bases). Sequenced: peripheral blood. The sequence came from a human donor in a cohort sampled during active COVID-19. The DNA for the CDR3 is TGTGCCAGTAGTGAAGGGCGGGGCTCCTACAATGAGCAGTTCTTC. Translated, it gives CASSEGRGSYNEQFF.